The TCR beta chain described here comes from a study of Graves' ophthalmopathy and Graves' hyperthyroidism. Germline assignment: CDR1 SGHRS and CDR2 YFSETQ. This CDR3 spans 15 amino acids. For repertoire sequencing, the TCR beta CDR3 regions were amplified from RNA transcripts. Scientists carried out first-round RT-PCR using HTBI primers and then a second-round multiplex PCR. Each CDR3 protein is one row after TCRdb ran MiXCR on the multiplex PCR reads. The sample holds around 1.1 million distinct CDR3 sequences, less than 45% seen once. A word on this clonotype: At one end the junction does not follow the germline gene, possibly because of a read error.

No donor had other autoimmune disease, uncontrolled infection, pregnancy or lactation. Patients were diagnosed from clinical symptoms, serum thyroxine, TRAb, thyroid ultrasound and orbital computed tomography. The TCR sequence derives from an adult man with Graves' hyperthyroidism. The chain uses TRBV5-1 and TRBJ2-5, with D maybe TRBD1 (6 bases). Sequenced: peripheral blood or thyroid tissue (not recorded which). Here the CDR3 DNA reads TGCGCCAGCAGCCGGCTGGGACACCTACAAGAGATCCAGTACTTC. Protein product: CASSRLGHLQEIQYF.